The source of this T cell receptor beta chain is a study of blood T cell repertoires in COVID-19. Study details: Some COVID-19 samples were acute and others convalescent; all came from the United States, Italy and Spain.

Method: immunoSEQ multiplex PCR; TCRdb's copy keeps in-frame clones and lacks some. The sample has hundreds of thousands of clones, around nine tenths seen once. The material sequenced was PBMCs or T cells enriched from blood (not recorded which). The clonotype was recovered from a woman aged 55-69 years in a cohort exposed to, infected with or recovered from COVID-19 (not recorded which).

The CDR3 region is CASSVADRAIGYTF. For the CDR3, the DNA is TGTGCCAGCAGCGTGGCGGACAGGGCGATTGGCTACACCTTC. This chain connects TRBV9 to TRBJ1-2; TRBD1 agrees at 8 bases. J was trimmed by 7 bases and V by 2 bases; bases with no gene match: 7. CDR3 length: 14 residues. From germline, CDR1 is SGDLS and CDR2 YYNGEE.